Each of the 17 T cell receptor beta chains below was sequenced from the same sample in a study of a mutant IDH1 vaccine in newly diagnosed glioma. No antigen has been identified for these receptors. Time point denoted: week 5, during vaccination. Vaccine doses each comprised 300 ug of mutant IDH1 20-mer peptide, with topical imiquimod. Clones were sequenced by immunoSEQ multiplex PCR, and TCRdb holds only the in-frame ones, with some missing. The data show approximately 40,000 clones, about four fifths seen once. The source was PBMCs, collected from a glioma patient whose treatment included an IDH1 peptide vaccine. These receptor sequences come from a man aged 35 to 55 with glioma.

The CDR3 protein is CASSDPSGGQETQYF. The CDR3 DNA sequence: TGTGCCAGCAGTGACCCCAGCGGGGGACAAGAGACCCAGTACTTC. The J gene is TRBJ2-5, the V gene TRBV2; 8 bases match TRBD2. Germline loops: CDR1 SNHLY, CDR2 FYNNEI. The CDR3 is 15 amino acids. The V segment lost 3 bases and the J segment 2 bases; nucleotides outside the gene matches: 5.

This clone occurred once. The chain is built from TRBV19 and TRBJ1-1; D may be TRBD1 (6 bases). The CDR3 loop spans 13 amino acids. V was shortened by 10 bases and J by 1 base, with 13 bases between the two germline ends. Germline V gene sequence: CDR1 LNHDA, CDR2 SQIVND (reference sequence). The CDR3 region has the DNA TGTGCCATTCGGACAGAATCGAACACTGAAGCTTTCTTT. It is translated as CAIRTESNTEAFF.

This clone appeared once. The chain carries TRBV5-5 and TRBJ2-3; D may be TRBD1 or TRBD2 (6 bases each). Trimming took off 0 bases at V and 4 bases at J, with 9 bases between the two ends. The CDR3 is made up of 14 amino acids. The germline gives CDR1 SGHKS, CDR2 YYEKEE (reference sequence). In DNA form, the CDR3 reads TGTGCCAGCAGCTTGGGGAGGGGGGCAGATACGCAGTATTTT. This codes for CASSLGRGADTQYF.

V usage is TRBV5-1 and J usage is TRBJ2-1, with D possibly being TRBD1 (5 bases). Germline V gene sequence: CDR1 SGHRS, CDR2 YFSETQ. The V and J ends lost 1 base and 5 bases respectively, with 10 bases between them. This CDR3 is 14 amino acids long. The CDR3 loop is CASSLRGPDNEQFF. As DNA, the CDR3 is TGCGCCAGCAGCTTGAGGGGTCCGGACAATGAGCAGTTCTTC.

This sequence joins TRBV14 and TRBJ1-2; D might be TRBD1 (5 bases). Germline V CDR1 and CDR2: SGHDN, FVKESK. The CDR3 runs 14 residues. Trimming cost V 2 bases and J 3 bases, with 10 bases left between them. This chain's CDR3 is CASSQSGMDYGYTF. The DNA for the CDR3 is TGTGCCAGCAGCCAATCAGGGATGGACTATGGCTACACCTTC.

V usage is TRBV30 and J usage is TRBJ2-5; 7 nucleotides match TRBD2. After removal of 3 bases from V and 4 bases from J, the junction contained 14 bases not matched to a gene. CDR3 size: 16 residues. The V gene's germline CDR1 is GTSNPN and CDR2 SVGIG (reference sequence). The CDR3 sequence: CAWSSWQGGDRETQYF. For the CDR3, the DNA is TGTGCCTGGAGCTCCTGGCAGGGAGGGGACCGAGAGACCCAGTACTTC.

The CDR3 nucleotides are TGTGCCAGCAGTGCCCCTCCCGGGACAGGGCGTGCGTACGAGCAGTACTTC. Its translation is CASSAPPGTGRAYEQYF. The chain couples TRBV6-1 to TRBJ2-7; 9 positions agree with TRBD1. The germline CDR1 and CDR2 sequences are MNHNS and SASEGT. This CDR3 contains 17 residues. J lost 4 bases, V lost 4 bases, and 14 bases had no gene match.

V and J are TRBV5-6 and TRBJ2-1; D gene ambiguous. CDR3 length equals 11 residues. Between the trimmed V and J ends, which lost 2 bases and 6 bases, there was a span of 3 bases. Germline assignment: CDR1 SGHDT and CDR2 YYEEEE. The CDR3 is CASSLFNEQFF. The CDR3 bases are TGTGCCAGCAGCTTATTCAATGAGCAGTTCTTC.

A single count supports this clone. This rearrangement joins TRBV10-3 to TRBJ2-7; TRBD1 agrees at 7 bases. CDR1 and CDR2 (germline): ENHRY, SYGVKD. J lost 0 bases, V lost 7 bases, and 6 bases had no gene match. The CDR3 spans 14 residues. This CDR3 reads CAINLDRNSYEQYF. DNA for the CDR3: TGTGCCATCAATTTGGACAGGAACTCCTACGAGCAGTACTTC.

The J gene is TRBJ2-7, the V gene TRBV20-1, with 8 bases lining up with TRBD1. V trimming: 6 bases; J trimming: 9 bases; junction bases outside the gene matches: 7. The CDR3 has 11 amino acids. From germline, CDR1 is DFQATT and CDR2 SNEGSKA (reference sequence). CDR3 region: CSAKDRVVQYF. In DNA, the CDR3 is TGCAGTGCCAAGGACAGGGTAGTGCAGTACTTC.

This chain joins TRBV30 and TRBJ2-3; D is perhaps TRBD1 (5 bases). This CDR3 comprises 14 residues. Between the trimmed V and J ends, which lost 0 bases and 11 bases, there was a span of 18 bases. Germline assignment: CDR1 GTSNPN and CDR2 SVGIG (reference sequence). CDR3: CAWSVQVAGPKQYF. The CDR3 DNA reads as TGTGCCTGGAGTGTACAGGTAGCTGGCCCCAAGCAGTATTTT.

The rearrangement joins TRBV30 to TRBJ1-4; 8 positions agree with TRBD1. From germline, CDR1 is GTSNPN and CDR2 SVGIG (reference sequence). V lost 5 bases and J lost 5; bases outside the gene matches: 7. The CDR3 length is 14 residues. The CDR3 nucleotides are TGTGCCTGGGGGGCAACAGGGGGGAATGAAAAACTGTTTTTT. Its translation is CAWGATGGNEKLFF.

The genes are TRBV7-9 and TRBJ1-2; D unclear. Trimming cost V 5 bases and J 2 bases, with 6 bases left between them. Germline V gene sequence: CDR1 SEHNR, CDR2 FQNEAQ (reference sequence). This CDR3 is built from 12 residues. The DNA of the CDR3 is TGTGCCAGCAGCAAGGGCAACTATGGCTACACCTTC. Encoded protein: CASSKGNYGYTF.

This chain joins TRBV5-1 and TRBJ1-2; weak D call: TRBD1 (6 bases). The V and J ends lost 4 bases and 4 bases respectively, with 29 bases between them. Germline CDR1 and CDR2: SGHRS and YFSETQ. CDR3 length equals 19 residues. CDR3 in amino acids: CASSAARGTTSQEGYGYTF. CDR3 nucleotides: TGCGCCAGCAGCGCCGCCCGCGGGACAACTTCCCAGGAGGGCTATGGCTACACCTTC. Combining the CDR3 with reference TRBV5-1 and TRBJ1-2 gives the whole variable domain KAGVTQTPRYLIKTRGQQVTLSCSPISGHRSVSWYQQTPGQGLQFLFEYFSETQRNKGNFPGRFSGRQFSNSRSEMNVSTLELGDSALYLCASSAARGTTSQEGYGYTFGSGTRLTVV.

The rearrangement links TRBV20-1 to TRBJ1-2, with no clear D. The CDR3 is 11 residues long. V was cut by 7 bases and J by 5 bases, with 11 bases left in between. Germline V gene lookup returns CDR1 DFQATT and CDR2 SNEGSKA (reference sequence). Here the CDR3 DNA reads TGCAGTGGGCCCGCCTCTTATGGCTACACCTTC. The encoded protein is CSGPASYGYTF.

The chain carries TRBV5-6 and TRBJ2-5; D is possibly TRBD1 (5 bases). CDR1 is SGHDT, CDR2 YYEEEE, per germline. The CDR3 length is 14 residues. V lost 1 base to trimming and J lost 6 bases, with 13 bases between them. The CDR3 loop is CASSLSAGKKTQYF. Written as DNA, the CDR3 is TGTGCCAGCAGCTTGTCAGCAGGGAAGAAGACCCAGTACTTC. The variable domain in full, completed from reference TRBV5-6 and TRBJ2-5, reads DAGVTQSPTHLIKTRGQQVTLRCSPKSGHDTVSWYQQALGQGPQFIFQYYEEEERQRGNFPDRFSGHQFPNYSSELNVNALLLGDSALYLCASSLSAGKKTQYFGPGTRLLVL.

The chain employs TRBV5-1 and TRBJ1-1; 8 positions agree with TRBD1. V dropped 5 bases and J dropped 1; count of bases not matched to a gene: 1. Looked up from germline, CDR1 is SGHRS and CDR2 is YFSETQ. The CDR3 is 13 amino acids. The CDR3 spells CASRGQENTEAFF. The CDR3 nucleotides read TGCGCCAGCAGGGGACAGGAGAACACTGAAGCTTTCTTT. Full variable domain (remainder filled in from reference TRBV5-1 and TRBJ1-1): KAGVTQTPRYLIKTRGQQVTLSCSPISGHRSVSWYQQTPGQGLQFLFEYFSETQRNKGNFPGRFSGRQFSNSRSEMNVSTLELGDSALYLCASRGQENTEAFFGQGTRLTVV.